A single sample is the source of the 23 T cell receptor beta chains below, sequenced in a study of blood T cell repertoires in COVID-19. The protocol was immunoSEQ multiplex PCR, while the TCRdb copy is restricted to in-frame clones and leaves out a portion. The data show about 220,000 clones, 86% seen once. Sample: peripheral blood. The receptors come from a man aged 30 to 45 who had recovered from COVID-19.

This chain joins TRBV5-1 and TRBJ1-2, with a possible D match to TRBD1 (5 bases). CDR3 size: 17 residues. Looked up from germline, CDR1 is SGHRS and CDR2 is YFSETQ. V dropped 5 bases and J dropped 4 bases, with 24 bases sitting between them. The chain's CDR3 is CASRKILTETDLYGYTF. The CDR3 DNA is TGCGCCAGCAGGAAGATACTAACAGAGACAGACCTCTATGGCTACACCTTC. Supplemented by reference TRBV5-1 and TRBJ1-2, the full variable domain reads KAGVTQTPRYLIKTRGQQVTLSCSPISGHRSVSWYQQTPGQGLQFLFEYFSETQRNKGNFPGRFSGRQFSNSRSEMNVSTLELGDSALYLCASRKILTETDLYGYTFGSGTRLTVV.

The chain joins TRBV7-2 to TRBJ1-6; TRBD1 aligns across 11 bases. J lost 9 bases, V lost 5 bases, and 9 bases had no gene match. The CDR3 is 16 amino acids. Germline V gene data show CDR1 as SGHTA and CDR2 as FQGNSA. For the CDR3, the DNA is TGTGCCAGCAGCCATACCTCCGGGACAGGGGGTTCACCCCTCCACTTT. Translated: CASSHTSGTGGSPLHF.

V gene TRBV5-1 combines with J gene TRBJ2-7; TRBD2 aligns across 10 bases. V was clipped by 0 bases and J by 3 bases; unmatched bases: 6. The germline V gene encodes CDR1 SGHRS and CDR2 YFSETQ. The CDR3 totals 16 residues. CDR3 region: CASSLAGASGGYEQYF. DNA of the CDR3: TGCGCCAGCAGCTTGGCCGGCGCTAGCGGGGGCTACGAGCAGTACTTC.

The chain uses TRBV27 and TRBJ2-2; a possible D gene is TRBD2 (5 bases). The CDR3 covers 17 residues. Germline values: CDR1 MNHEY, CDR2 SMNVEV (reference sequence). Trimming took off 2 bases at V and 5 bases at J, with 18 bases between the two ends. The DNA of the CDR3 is TGTGCCAGCAGTTTAGTTCCGGGATACCTAGGGACCGGGGAGCTGTTTTTT. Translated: CASSLVPGYLGTGELFF.

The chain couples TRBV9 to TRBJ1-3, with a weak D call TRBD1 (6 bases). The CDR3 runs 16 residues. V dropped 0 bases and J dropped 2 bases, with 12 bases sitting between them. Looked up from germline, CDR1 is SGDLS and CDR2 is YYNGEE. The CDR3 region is CASSVVSGGAGNTIYF. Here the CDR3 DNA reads TGTGCCAGCAGCGTAGTCTCGGGGGGCGCTGGAAACACCATATATTTT.

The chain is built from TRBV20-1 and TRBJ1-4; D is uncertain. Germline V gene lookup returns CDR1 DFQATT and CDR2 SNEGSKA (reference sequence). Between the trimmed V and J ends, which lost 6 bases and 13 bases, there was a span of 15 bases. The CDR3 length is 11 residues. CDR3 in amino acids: CSAGLIRRLFF. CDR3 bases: TGCAGTGCAGGACTCATCAGAAGACTGTTTTTT.

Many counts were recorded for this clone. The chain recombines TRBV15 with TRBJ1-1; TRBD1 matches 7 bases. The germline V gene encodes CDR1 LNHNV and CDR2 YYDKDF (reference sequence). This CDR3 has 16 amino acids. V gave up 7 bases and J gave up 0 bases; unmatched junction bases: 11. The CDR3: CATMDRPFSLNTEAFF. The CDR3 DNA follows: TGTGCCACCATGGACAGGCCGTTTTCCTTGAACACTGAAGCTTTCTTT.

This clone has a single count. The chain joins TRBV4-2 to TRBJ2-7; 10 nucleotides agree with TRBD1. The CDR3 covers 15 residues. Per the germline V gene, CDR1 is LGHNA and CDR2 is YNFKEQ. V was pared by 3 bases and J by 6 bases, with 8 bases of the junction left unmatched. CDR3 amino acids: CASSQPTGTGAEQYF. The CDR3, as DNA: TGTGCCAGCAGCCAGCCAACCGGGACAGGGGCCGAGCAGTACTTC.

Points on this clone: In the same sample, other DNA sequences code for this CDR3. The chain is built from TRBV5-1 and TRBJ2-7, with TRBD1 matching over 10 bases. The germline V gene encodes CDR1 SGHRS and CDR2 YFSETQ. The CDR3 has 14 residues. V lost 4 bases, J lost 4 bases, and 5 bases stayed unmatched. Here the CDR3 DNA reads TGCGCCAGCAGCCCCCCGGGACAGGGGTACGAGCAGTACTTC. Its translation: CASSPPGQGYEQYF. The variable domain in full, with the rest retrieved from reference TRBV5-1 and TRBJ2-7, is KAGVTQTPRYLIKTRGQQVTLSCSPISGHRSVSWYQQTPGQGLQFLFEYFSETQRNKGNFPGRFSGRQFSNSRSEMNVSTLELGDSALYLCASSPPGQGYEQYFGPGTRLTVT.

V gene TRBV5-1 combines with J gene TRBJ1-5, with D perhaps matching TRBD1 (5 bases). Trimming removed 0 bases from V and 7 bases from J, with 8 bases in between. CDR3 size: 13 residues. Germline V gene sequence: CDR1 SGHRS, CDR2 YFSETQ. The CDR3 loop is CASSLGGAQPQHF. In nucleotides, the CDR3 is TGCGCCAGCAGCTTGGGCGGGGCGCAGCCCCAGCATTTT. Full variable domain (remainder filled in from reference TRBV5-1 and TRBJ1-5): KAGVTQTPRYLIKTRGQQVTLSCSPISGHRSVSWYQQTPGQGLQFLFEYFSETQRNKGNFPGRFSGRQFSNSRSEMNVSTLELGDSALYLCASSLGGAQPQHFGDGTRLSIL.

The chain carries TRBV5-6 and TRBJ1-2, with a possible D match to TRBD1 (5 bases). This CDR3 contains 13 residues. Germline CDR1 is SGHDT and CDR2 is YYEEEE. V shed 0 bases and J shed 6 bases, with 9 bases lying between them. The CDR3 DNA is TGTGCCAGCAGCTTGGGGGTAGGGGATGGCTACACCTTC. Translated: CASSLGVGDGYTF.

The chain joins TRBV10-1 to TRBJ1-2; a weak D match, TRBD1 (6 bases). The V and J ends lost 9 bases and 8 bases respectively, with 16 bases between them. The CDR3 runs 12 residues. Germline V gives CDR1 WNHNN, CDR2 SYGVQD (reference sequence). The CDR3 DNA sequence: TGCGCCAGGATTTGGGGGGGCTACGGCTACACCTTC. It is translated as CARIWGGYGYTF.

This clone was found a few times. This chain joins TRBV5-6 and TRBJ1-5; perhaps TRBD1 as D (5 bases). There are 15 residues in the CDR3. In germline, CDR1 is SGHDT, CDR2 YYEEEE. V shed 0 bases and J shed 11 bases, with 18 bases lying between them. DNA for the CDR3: TGTGCCAGCAGCTTGGGAATCGCAGGGCAAACAGCCCAGCATTTT. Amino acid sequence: CASSLGIAGQTAQHF.

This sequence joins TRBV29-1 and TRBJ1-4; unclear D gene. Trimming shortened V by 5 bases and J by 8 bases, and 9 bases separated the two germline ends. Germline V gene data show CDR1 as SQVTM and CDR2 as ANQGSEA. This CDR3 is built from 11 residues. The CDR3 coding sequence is TGCAGCGTTCCTACGACAGAAAAACTGTTTTTT. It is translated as CSVPTTEKLFF. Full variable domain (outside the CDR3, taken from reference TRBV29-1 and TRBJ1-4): SAVISQKPSRDICQRGTSLTIQCQVDSQVTMMFWYRQQPGQSLTLIATANQGSEATYESGFVIDKFPISRPNLTFSTLTVSNMSPEDSSIYLCSVPTTEKLFFGSGTQLSVL.

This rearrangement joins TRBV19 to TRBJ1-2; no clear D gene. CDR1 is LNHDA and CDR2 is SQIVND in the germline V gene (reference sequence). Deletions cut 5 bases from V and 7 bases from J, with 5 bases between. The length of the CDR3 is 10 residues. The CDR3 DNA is TGTGCCAGTAGTTGGAGTGGCTACACCTTC. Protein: CASSWSGYTF.

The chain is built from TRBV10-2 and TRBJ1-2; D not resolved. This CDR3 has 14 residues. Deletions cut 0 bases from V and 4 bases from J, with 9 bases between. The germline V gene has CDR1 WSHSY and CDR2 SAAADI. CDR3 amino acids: CASSESGSFYGYTF. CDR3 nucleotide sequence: TGCGCCAGCAGTGAGTCGGGCAGCTTCTATGGCTACACCTTC.

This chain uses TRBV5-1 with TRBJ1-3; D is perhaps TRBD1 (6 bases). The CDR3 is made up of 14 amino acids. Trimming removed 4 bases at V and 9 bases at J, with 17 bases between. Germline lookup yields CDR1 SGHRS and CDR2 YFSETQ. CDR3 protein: CASSRNRDEGTIYF. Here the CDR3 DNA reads TGCGCCAGCAGCCGAAACAGGGACGAGGGCACCATATATTTT.

CDR3 protein: CASLGGGHGYTF. The CDR3 nucleotides are TGTGCCAGCCTCGGGGGGGGGCATGGCTACACCTTC. This rearrangement joins TRBV12-3 or TRBV12-4 to TRBJ1-2, with D possibly matching TRBD1 (6 bases). V shed 8 bases and J shed 6 bases, with 13 bases lying between them. The CDR3 covers 12 residues.

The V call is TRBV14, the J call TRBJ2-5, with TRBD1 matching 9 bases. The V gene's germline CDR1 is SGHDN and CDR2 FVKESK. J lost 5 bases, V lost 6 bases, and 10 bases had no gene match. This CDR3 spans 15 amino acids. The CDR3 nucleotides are TGTGCCAGCAGTCTCGGACAGGGGAATTTGGAGACCCAGTACTTC. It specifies CASSLGQGNLETQYF.

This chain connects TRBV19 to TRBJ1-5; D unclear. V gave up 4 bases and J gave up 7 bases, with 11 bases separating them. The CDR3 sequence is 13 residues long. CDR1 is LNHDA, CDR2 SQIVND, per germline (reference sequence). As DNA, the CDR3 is TGTGCCAGTAGTAATCCCCGGGGACAGCCCCAGCATTTT. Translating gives CASSNPRGQPQHF. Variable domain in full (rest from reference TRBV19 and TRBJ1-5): DGGITQSPKYLFRKEGQNVTLSCEQNLNHDAMYWYRQDPGQGLRLIYYSQIVNDFQKGDIAEGYSVSREKKESFPLTVTSAQKNPTAFYLCASSNPRGQPQHFGDGTRLSIL.

CDR3 nucleotide sequence: TGTGCCAGTAGTGAGGGGGCGCCTAAAGGCTACACCTTC. This gives the protein CASSEGAPKGYTF. This chain links TRBV19 with TRBJ1-2, with 7 bases fitting TRBD1. Germline CDR1 and CDR2: LNHDA and SQIVND (reference sequence). The CDR3 is 13 residues long. V lost 5 bases and J lost 8; bases outside the gene matches: 8.

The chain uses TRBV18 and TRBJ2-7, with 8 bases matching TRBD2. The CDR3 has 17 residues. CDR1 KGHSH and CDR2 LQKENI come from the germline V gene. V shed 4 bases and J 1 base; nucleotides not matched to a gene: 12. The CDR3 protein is CASSQKSLAGSSYEQYF. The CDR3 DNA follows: TGTGCCAGCTCACAAAAGTCGTTAGCGGGGTCGTCCTACGAGCAGTACTTC.

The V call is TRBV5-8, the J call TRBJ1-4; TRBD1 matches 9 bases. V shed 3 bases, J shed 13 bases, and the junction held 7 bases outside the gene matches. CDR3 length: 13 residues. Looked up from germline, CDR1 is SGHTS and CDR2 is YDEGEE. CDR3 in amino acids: CASSSWTGERLFF. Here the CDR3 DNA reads TGTGCCAGCAGCTCGTGGACAGGGGAGAGACTGTTTTTT. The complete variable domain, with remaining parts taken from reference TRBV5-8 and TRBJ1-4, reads EAGVTQSPTHLIKTRGQQATLRCSPISGHTSVYWYQQALGLGLQFLLWYDEGEERNRGNFPPRFSGRQFPNYSSELNVNALELEDSALYLCASSSWTGERLFFGSGTQLSVL.